This T cell receptor beta chain was sequenced for a study of blood T cell repertoires in COVID-19. Study background: Acute-phase and convalescent COVID-19 samples originated in the United States, Italy and Spain. In each case, the material was cDNA or gDNA derived from T cells, B-cell-depleted T cells, or PBMCs.

Those enrolled in Seattle joined during active infection and were followed longitudinally afterward. CDR3 length: 12 residues. Trimming cost V 4 bases and J 3 bases, with 7 bases left between them. Original data processing: Amplification with reference gene primers provided the estimates of nucleated cell counts. Some clones are missing from TCRdb's copy, which holds only in-frame ones; the method was immunoSEQ multiplex PCR. That table is the source of V, J and clone size, and D and trimming were worked out from the DNA. The table shows some 500,000 clones, with about 88% occurring only once. The chain links TRBV12-3 or TRBV12-4 to TRBJ2-7, with unresolved D. Input material: peripheral blood. This TCR came from a woman aged 45 to 65 with COVID-19, enrolled during active disease. CDR3 sequence: CASSSSGYEQYF. CDR3 DNA: TGTGCCAGCAGTTCGTCGGGCTACGAGCAGTACTTC.